The 17 T cell receptor beta chains below all came from one sample that was sequenced in a study of blood T cells in healthy people across ages. Using a J-beta primer mix together with a sample-barcoded 5' primer, a second PCR was run for roughly 7 to 11 cycles. TCRdb ran MiXCR on the 5' RACE reads and lists one entry per CDR3 protein. The sample lists more than 650,000 distinct CDR3 sequences; about a fifth were seen once. The material sequenced was blood. All receptors come from a man between 65 and 85 years old in good health.

V and J are TRBV20-1 and TRBJ2-7, with 7 bases lining up with TRBD2. The CDR3 sequence is 12 residues long. The germline gives CDR1 DFQATT, CDR2 SNEGSKA (reference sequence). V dropped 5 bases and J dropped 9; count of bases not matched to a gene: 10. The CDR3 DNA is TGCAGTGCTCAGCGGGACCTTTTAGGGCAGTACTTC. Protein: CSAQRDLLGQYF.

The sample holds many counts of this clonotype. The chain has TRBV29-1 and TRBJ2-3; D not resolved. The CDR3 covers 14 residues. V was shortened by 4 bases and J by 0 bases, with 11 bases between the two germline ends. Per germline, CDR1 SQVTM and CDR2 ANQGSEA. CDR3 region: CSVASASSTDTQYF. DNA of the CDR3: TGCAGCGTTGCCAGCGCTTCTAGCACAGATACGCAGTATTTT.

This clonotype has a count of ten or more. The chain couples TRBV4-1 to TRBJ1-1; the D is unclear. The CDR3 covers 17 residues. The germline CDR1 and CDR2 sequences are MGHRA and YSYEKL. V lost 1 base and J 1 base, leaving 16 bases between the germline ends. The CDR3 bases are TGCGCCAGCAGCCAAGGTGGTTTTCTGCCGGGGAACACTGAAGCTTTCTTT. It yields the protein CASSQGGFLPGNTEAFF.

V and J are TRBV3-1 and TRBJ2-1; 10 positions match TRBD2. Looked up from germline, CDR1 is LGHDT and CDR2 is YNNKEL (reference sequence). V shed 1 base and J 0 bases; nucleotides not matched to a gene: 15. CDR3 length equals 21 residues. In DNA form, the CDR3 reads TGTGCCAGCAGCCAAGTTTTAGCGGGAGGCCTATCGCTTAGCTCCTACAATGAGCAGTTCTTC. The encoded protein is CASSQVLAGGLSLSSYNEQFF.

The rearrangement links TRBV9 to TRBJ1-2; no firm D call. V lost 4 bases to trimming and J lost 0 bases, with 13 bases between them. The CDR3 is 15 residues long. The germline gives CDR1 SGDLS, CDR2 YYNGEE. In DNA, the CDR3 is TGTGCCAGCAGCCCCGTTCGACAAACTAACTATGGCTACACCTTC. Its translation is CASSPVRQTNYGYTF. The entire variable domain, with the rest obtained from reference TRBV9 and TRBJ1-2, is as follows: DSGVTQTPKHLITATGQRVTLRCSPRSGDLSVYWYQQSLDQGLQFLIQYYNGEERAKGNILERFSAQQFPDLHSELNLSSLELGDSALYFCASSPVRQTNYGYTFGSGTRLTVV.

This clonotype turned up a few times. The gene calls are TRBV2 and TRBJ2-2; D might be TRBD1 (6 bases). The CDR3 totals 16 residues. The V and J ends lost 0 bases and 6 bases respectively, with 14 bases between them. Germline V CDR1 and CDR2: SNHLY, FYNNEI. This CDR3 is CASSEAPRTVAGELFF. The CDR3 nucleotides read TGTGCCAGCAGTGAAGCTCCACGGACAGTAGCCGGGGAGCTGTTTTTT.

This clonotype was seen more than once but under ten times. Lacking the conserved final phenylalanine or tryptophan, this CDR3 likely reflects a read error. CDR3 protein: CASSLPALGLAFETQYL. For the CDR3, the DNA is TGTGCCAGCAGCTTGCCGGCCCTAGGGCTGGCCTTCGAGACCCAGTACCTC. The chain joins TRBV5-4 to TRBJ2-5; D gene unclear. CDR3 length: 17 amino acids. Germline V gives CDR1 SGHNT, CDR2 YYREEE (reference sequence). Trimming shortened V by 1 base and J by 5 bases, and 21 bases separated the two germline ends.

The CDR3 spells CAWSVGDYEQYV. CDR3 sequence (DNA): TGTGCCTGGAGTGTAGGTGACTACGAGCAGTACGTC. The chain uses TRBV30 and TRBJ2-7; D gene unclear. There are 12 residues in the CDR3. The germline V gene encodes CDR1 GTSNPN and CDR2 SVGIG (reference sequence). V was cut by 0 bases and J by 3 bases, with 6 bases left in between.

In this sample, this clonotype turned up a few times. The genes are TRBV19 and TRBJ2-5, with unresolved D. This CDR3 has 15 amino acids. Germline loops: CDR1 LNHDA, CDR2 SQIVND (reference sequence). V shed 3 bases and J shed 5 bases, with 16 bases lying between them. CDR3 bases: TGTGCCAGTAGTATTGATTCTCGTGGAATCGAGACCCAGTACTTC. Protein sequence: CASSIDSRGIETQYF. Supplemented by reference TRBV19 and TRBJ2-5, the full variable domain reads DGGITQSPKYLFRKEGQNVTLSCEQNLNHDAMYWYRQDPGQGLRLIYYSQIVNDFQKGDIAEGYSVSREKKESFPLTVTSAQKNPTAFYLCASSIDSRGIETQYFGPGTRLLVL.

The chain joins TRBV5-1 to TRBJ2-1, with TRBD1 identical over 7 bases. The V gene's germline CDR1 is SGHRS and CDR2 YFSETQ. The length of the CDR3 is 15 residues. The ends lost 1 base at V and 2 bases at J; junction bases unmatched: 3. CDR3 coding DNA: TGCGCCAGCAGCTTGTTAGGGGGCCCCTACAATGAGCAGTTCTTC. This encodes CASSLLGGPYNEQFF.

This clonotype has just a few counts. The chain uses TRBV7-2 and TRBJ1-4; D might be TRBD1 (5 bases). The CDR3 is 13 amino acids. V dropped 5 bases and J dropped 8 bases, with 12 bases sitting between them. CDR1 and CDR2 from the germline V gene are SGHTA and FQGNSA. This chain's CDR3 is CASSADSWEKLFF. CDR3 in DNA: TGTGCCAGCAGCGCCGACAGTTGGGAAAAACTGTTTTTT.

This clonotype was picked up a small number of times. The V gene is TRBV20-1, the J gene TRBJ2-5, with D perhaps TRBD1 (5 bases). CDR1 is DFQATT, CDR2 SNEGSKA, per germline (reference sequence). CDR3 size: 12 residues. Trimming took 6 bases from V and 0 from J, leaving 8 bases between them. CDR3 protein: CSALGDQETQYF. In nucleotides, the CDR3 is TGCAGTGCCTTAGGGGACCAAGAGACCCAGTACTTC.

This clonotype was counted a few times. The rearrangement uses TRBV3-1 and TRBJ2-3; TRBD2 matches at 7 bases. Germline CDR1 and CDR2: LGHDT and YNNKEL (reference sequence). The CDR3 consists of 16 residues. V shed 0 bases and J 0 bases; nucleotides not matched to a gene: 3. CDR3 nucleotides: TGTGCCAGCAGCCAAGAACTAGCGCCGAGCACAGATACGCAGTATTTT. It encodes CASSQELAPSTDTQYF.

This clonotype came up a few times. The chain has TRBV12-3 or TRBV12-4 and TRBJ2-3; D is undetermined. This CDR3 region has 16 residues. Between the trimmed V and J ends, which lost 5 bases and 2 bases, there was a span of 17 bases. The CDR3 loop reads CASSPRVFSYTDTQYF. In DNA, the CDR3 is TGTGCCAGCAGTCCTCGGGTATTTTCCTACACAGATACGCAGTATTTT.

This sequence joins TRBV4-3 and TRBJ2-5; D is tentatively TRBD1 or TRBD2 (5 bases each). Germline V lookup: CDR1 LGHNA, CDR2 YSLEER. There are 16 residues in the CDR3. The ends were cut back, 0 bases at V and 1 base at J, with 12 bases in the middle. The CDR3, as DNA: TGCGCCAGCAGCCAAGAACCTCAGAGGGGCCAAGAGACCCAGTACTTC. It is translated as CASSQEPQRGQETQYF.

This clonotype was counted a few times. The gene calls are TRBV12-3 or TRBV12-4 and TRBJ2-1; D possibly corresponds to TRBD2 (5 bases). The CDR3 covers 16 residues. Deletions cut 7 bases from V and 5 bases from J, with 21 bases between. DNA of the CDR3: TGTGCCAGCACCCCCTTCAGCGGAGCTGCCAACAATGAGCAGTTCTTC. Translation gives CASTPFSGAANNEQFF.

The V gene is TRBV7-9, the J gene TRBJ1-2; D is unclear. V lost 5 bases, J lost 6 bases, and 10 bases lay in between. Per germline, CDR1 SEHNR and CDR2 FQNEAQ (reference sequence). The CDR3 length is 12 residues. CDR3 amino acids: CASSNDGHGYTF. The CDR3 DNA is TGTGCCAGCAGCAACGATGGCCATGGCTACACCTTC.